This T cell receptor beta chain was captured in a study of shared clonotypes between healthy human individuals. Remarks on this clone: The antigen remains undetermined.

V lost 6 bases and J 2 bases, leaving 11 bases between the germline ends. Germline lookup yields CDR1 SQVTM and CDR2 ANQGSEA. The CDR3 loop spans 14 amino acids. Using immunoSEQ multiplex PCR, the repertoire was profiled, and TCRdb retains in-frame clones only, with some absent. The profile covers approximately 810,000 clones, with 92% appearing a single time and 24% taken by the ten largest. Naive CD8 cells lacked CD45RO, underwent positive selection for CCR7 and left out terminally differentiated effector memory CD45RA+ cells. Points from the study as a whole: Some clonotypes were shared by all four sorted-subset donors, while others were not shared. The non-shared ones had lower generation probabilities than the shared ones.

This TCR was recovered from a man aged 25-45 years in good health. The V and J genes are TRBV29-1 and TRBJ2-6; D gene ambiguous. The sample consisted of naive CD8+ T cells sorted from blood. The CDR3 region is CSVVGKPGANVLTF. As DNA, the CDR3 is TGCAGCGTCGTAGGGAAACCTGGGGCCAACGTCCTGACTTTC.